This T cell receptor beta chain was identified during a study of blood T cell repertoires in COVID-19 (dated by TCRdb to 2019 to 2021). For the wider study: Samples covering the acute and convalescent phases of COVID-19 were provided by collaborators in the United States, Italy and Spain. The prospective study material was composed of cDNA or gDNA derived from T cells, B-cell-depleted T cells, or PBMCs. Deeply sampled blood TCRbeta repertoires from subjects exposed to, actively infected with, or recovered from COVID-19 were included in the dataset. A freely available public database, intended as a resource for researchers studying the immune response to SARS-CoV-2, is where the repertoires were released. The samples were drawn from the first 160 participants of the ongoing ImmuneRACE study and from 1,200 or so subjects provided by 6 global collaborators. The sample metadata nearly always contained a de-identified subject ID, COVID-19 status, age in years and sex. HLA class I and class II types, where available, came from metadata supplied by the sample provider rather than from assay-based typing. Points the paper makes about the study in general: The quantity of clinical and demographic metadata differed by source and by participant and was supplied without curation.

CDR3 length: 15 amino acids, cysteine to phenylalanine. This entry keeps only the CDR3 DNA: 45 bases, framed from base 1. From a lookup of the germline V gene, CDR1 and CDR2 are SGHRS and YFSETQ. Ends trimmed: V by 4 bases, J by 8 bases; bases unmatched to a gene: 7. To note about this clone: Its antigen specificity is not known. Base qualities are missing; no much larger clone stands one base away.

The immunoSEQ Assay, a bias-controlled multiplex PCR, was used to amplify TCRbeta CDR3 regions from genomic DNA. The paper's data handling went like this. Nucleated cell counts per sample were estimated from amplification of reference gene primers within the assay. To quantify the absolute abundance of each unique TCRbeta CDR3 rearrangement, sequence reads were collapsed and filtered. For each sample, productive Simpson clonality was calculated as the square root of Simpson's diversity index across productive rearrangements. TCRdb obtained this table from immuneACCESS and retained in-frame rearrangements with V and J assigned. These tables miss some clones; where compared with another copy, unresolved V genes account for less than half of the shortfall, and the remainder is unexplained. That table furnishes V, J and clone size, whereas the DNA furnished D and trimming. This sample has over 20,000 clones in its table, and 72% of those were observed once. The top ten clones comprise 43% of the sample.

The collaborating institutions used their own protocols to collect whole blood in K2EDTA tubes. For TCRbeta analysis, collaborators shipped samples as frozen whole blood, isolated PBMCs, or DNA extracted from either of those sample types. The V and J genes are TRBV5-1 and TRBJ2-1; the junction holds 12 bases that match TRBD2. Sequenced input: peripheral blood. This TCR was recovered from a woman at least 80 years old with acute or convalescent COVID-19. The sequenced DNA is TGCGCCAGCAGCCCGGCTAGCGGGGGGGGCGATGAGCAGTTCTTC. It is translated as CASSPASGGGDEQFF.